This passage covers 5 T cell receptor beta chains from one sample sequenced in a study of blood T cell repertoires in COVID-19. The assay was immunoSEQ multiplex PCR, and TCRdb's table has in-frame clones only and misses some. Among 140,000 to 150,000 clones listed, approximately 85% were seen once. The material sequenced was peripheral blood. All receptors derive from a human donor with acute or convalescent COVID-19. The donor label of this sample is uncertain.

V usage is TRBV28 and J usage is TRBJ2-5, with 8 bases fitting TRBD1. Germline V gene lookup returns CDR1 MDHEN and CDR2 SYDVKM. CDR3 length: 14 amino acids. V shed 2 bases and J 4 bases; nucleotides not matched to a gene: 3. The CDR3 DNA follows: TGTGCCAGCAGTTTAGACAGGGGAGGAGAGACCCAGTACTTC. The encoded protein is CASSLDRGGETQYF. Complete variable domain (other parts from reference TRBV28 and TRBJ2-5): DVKVTQSSRYLVKRTGEKVFLECVQDMDHENMFWYRQDPGLGLRLIYFSYDVKMKEKGDIPEGYSVSREKKERFSLILESASTNQTSMYLCASSLDRGGETQYFGPGTRLLVL.

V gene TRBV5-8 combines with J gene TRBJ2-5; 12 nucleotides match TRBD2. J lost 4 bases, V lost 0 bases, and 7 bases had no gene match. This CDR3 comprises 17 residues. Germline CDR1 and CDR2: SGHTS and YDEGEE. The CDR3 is CASSLDKASGRGETQYF. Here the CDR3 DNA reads TGTGCCAGCAGCTTGGATAAGGCTAGCGGGAGGGGAGAGACCCAGTACTTC.

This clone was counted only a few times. This CDR3 reads CATGGGSNQPQHF. The CDR3 bases are TGTGCCACCGGCGGAGGGAGCAATCAGCCCCAGCATTTT. This chain links TRBV24-1 with TRBJ1-5; D not certain. This CDR3 contains 13 residues. V was pared by 9 bases and J by 1 base, with 9 bases between. Per germline, CDR1 KGHDR and CDR2 SFDVKD.

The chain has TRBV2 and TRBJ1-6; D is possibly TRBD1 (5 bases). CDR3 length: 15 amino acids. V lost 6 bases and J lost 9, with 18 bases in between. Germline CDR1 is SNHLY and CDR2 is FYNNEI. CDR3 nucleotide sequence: TGTGCCAGCAGCTCACGGGACTCCTATGGTTCACCCCTCCACTTT. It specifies CASSSRDSYGSPLHF.

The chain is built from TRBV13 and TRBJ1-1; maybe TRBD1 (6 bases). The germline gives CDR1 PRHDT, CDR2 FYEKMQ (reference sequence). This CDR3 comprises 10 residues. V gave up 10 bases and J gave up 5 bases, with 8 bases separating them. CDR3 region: CATRGTEAFF. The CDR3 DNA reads TGTGCCACTAGGGGGACTGAAGCTTTCTTT.